The rows below give T cell receptor beta chains drawn from one sample of a study of blood T cell repertoires in COVID-19. Using immunoSEQ multiplex PCR, the repertoire was profiled, and TCRdb retains in-frame clones only, with some absent. The sample comprises 30,000 to 45,000 clones, over 70% of which are singletons, and approximately 30% rests with the top ten. What was sequenced was peripheral blood. These receptors were obtained from an older man with active or convalescent COVID-19. Each CDR3 is given with its conserved first and last residue. A D gene is named only where the DNA matches it firmly. Size tells how often a clone was seen (once, few, many) or the class of an expanded clone, and some rows leave it out.

abundance	v_gene	d_gene	len	j_gene	CDR3aa	CDR3nt
few	TRBV27	NA	13	TRBJ2-5	CASSFVAEETQYF	TGTGCCAGCAGTTTCGTAGCGGAAGAGACCCAGTACTTC
few	TRBV7-2	TRBD2	15	TRBJ2-7	CASSAGLAAFYEQYF	TGTGCCAGCAGCGCTGGACTAGCGGCTTTCTACGAGCAGTACTTC
NA	TRBV9	NA	16	TRBJ1-3	CASSVGYGGSGNTIYF	TGTGCCAGCAGCGTAGGCTATGGCGGCTCTGGAAACACCATATATTTT
NA	TRBV29-1	TRBD1	15	TRBJ2-7	CSVEARDSSSYEQYF	TGCAGCGTTGAAGCCCGGGACAGTAGCTCCTACGAGCAGTACTTC
once	TRBV3-1/TRBV3-2	TRBD2	20	TRBJ2-3	CASSHHRGTVGLANTDTQYF	TGTGCCAGCAGCCACCACAGGGGGACAGTGGGACTAGCGAACACAGATACGCAGTATTTT
NA	TRBV3-1/TRBV3-2	TRBD1	15	TRBJ1-2	CASSQVPQGNYGYTF	TGTGCCAGCAGCCAAGTACCACAGGGGAACTATGGCTACACCTTC
NA	TRBV7-8	NA	14	TRBJ2-3	CASSFSGGTDTQYF	TGTGCCAGCAGCTTTAGCGGAGGCACAGATACGCAGTATTTT
NA	TRBV3-1/TRBV3-2	NA	16	TRBJ2-2	CASSAWEAVNTGELFF	TGTGCCAGCAGCGCATGGGAAGCGGTAAACACCGGGGAGCTGTTTTTT
few	TRBV3-1/TRBV3-2	NA	14	TRBJ1-2	CASSGGGRWDGYTF	TGTGCCAGCAGCGGAGGAGGGCGCTGGGATGGCTACACCTTC
few	TRBV6-1	TRBD1	16	TRBJ1-4	CASSETGTGSFGGLFF	TGTGCCAGCAGTGAAACCGGGACAGGATCTTTTGGAGGACTGTTTTTT
NA	TRBV12-3/TRBV12-4	TRBD1	12	TRBJ1-1	CASRTGSLEAFF	TGTGCCAGCAGGACAGGGTCACTTGAAGCTTTCTTT
NA	TRBV5-1	NA	17	TRBJ1-3	CASSLDGFWASGNTIYF	TGCGCCAGCAGCTTGGATGGTTTTTGGGCTTCTGGAAACACCATATATTTT
few	TRBV4-3	TRBD2	16	TRBJ2-1	CASSQEGRGGVDEQFF	TGCGCCAGCAGCCAAGAAGGCCGGGGGGGGGTTGATGAGCAGTTCTTC
NA	TRBV18	NA	16	TRBJ1-5	CASSSRVGGADQPQHF	TGTGCCAGCTCGTCGCGTGTGGGGGGGGCGGATCAGCCCCAGCATTTT
NA	TRBV4-3	NA	15	TRBJ1-3	CASSQDAGSGNTIYF	TGCGCCAGCAGCCAAGATGCAGGGTCTGGAAACACCATATATTTT
NA	TRBV28	NA	12	TRBJ1-2	CASRGGLKGYTF	TGTGCCAGCAGGGGGGGGTTAAAGGGCTACACCTTC
NA	TRBV11-2	TRBD1	16	TRBJ2-3	CASSLGQGAFGDTQYF	TGTGCCAGCAGCCTCGGACAGGGGGCTTTTGGAGATACGCAGTATTTT
NA	TRBV10-3	NA	12	TRBJ1-4	CAISESQERLFF	TGTGCCATCAGTGAATCCCAGGAACGTCTGTTTTTT
NA	TRBV7-9	TRBD2	15	TRBJ2-3	CASSVLAGRSDTQYF	TGTGCCAGCAGCGTATTAGCGGGACGGTCAGATACGCAGTATTTT
NA	TRBV7-2	NA	13	TRBJ2-7	CASSLRTLGEQYF	TGTGCCAGCAGCTTAAGGACTCTGGGGGAGCAGTACTTC
NA	TRBV19	TRBD1	16	TRBJ2-5	CASSIPGQGGKETQYF	TGTGCCAGTAGTATCCCGGGACAGGGTGGAAAAGAGACCCAGTACTTC
NA	TRBV5-1	NA	15	TRBJ1-1	CASSYDGQRNTEAFF	TGCGCCAGCAGCTACGATGGACAGAGGAACACTGAAGCTTTCTTT
NA	TRBV4-3	NA	16	TRBJ2-5	CASSQGIFGAQETQYF	TGCGCCAGCAGCCAAGGAATATTTGGGGCTCAAGAGACCCAGTACTTC
NA	TRBV27	NA	15	TRBJ1-2	CASSPNTQVEGGYTF	TGTGCCAGCAGCCCAAACACTCAGGTCGAGGGTGGCTACACCTTC
NA	TRBV24-1	TRBD2	13	TRBJ2-3	CATGGGNTDTQYF	TGTGCCACGGGGGGAGGGAACACAGATACGCAGTATTTT
few	TRBV7-9	NA	14	TRBJ1-2	CASSLEGFGGGYTF	TGTGCCAGCAGCTTAGAAGGTTTTGGAGGTGGCTACACCTTC
NA	TRBV2	NA	13	TRBJ2-7	CASSEDRDYEQYF	TGTGCCAGCAGTGAAGACAGAGACTACGAGCAGTACTTC
NA	TRBV3-1/TRBV3-2	TRBD2	16	TRBJ2-1	CASSQEGLAGDNEQFF	TGTGCCAGCAGCCAAGAGGGGCTAGCGGGAGACAATGAGCAGTTCTTC
NA	TRBV30	TRBD2	14	TRBJ2-1	CAWSGQNTGGEQFF	TGTGCCTGGAGTGGGCAGAACACGGGGGGTGAGCAGTTCTTC
NA	TRBV4-3	NA	15	TRBJ1-1	CASSPERWRVAEAFF	TGCGCCAGCAGCCCCGAAAGATGGAGGGTAGCTGAAGCTTTCTTT
NA	TRBV11-3	NA	15	TRBJ2-2	CASSLGDSYTGELFF	TGTGCCAGCAGCTTGGGGGACTCTTACACCGGGGAGCTGTTTTTT
once	TRBV7-3	TRBD1	13	TRBJ2-7	CASSLAGGYEQYF	TGTGCCAGCAGCTTAGCAGGGGGCTACGAGCAGTACTTC
NA	TRBV19	NA	16	TRBJ1-6	CASSLDSLSYNSPLHF	TGTGCCAGTAGTTTGGACAGCCTCTCCTATAATTCACCCCTCCACTTT
NA	TRBV6-5	TRBD2	14	TRBJ2-7	CASRPSGDSYEQYF	TGTGCCAGCAGGCCCAGCGGGGACTCCTACGAGCAGTACTTC
few	TRBV30	NA	15	TRBJ2-1	CASKPLGGILDEQFF	TGTGCCAGTAAACCCCTAGGCGGGATCCTAGATGAGCAGTTCTTC
NA	TRBV19	NA	14	TRBJ1-5	CATTSGRFNQPQHF	TGTGCCACAACTAGCGGGCGGTTCAATCAGCCCCAGCATTTT
NA	TRBV11-3	TRBD2	16	TRBJ2-1	CASSPSPGLAENEQFF	TGTGCCAGCAGCCCCTCACCGGGACTAGCGGAAAATGAGCAGTTCTTC
NA	TRBV11-1	TRBD1	15	TRBJ2-5	CASSPRMGQVETQYF	TGTGCCAGCAGCCCACGGATGGGACAGGTTGAGACCCAGTACTTC
NA	TRBV20-1	NA	10	TRBJ2-1	CSARPATQFF	TGCAGTGCCAGACCCGCCACACAGTTCTTC
once	TRBV5-1	TRBD2	16	TRBJ2-1	CASSPERASGGNEQFF	TGCGCCAGCAGCCCCGAGCGGGCTAGCGGGGGTAATGAGCAGTTCTTC
NA	TRBV6-2/TRBV6-3	NA	16	TRBJ2-3	CASSKGLGGIADTQYF	TGTGCCAGCAGTAAAGGACTAGGGGGGATCGCAGATACGCAGTATTTT
NA	TRBV3-1/TRBV3-2	TRBD1	16	TRBJ2-7	CASSQVRTGGFYEQYF	TGTGCCAGCAGCCAAGTACGGACAGGGGGCTTCTACGAGCAGTACTTC
NA	TRBV5-5	NA	16	TRBJ2-3	CASTPQAGLATDTQYF	TGTGCCAGCACCCCCCAGGCAGGCCTAGCCACAGATACGCAGTATTTT
NA	TRBV6-6	NA	11	TRBJ1-1	CASRAGLGAFF	TGTGCCAGCAGAGCGGGGTTGGGAGCTTTCTTT
NA	TRBV11-3	NA	15	TRBJ2-6	CASSLQGYGANVLTF	TGTGCCAGCAGCTTACAGGGTTATGGGGCCAACGTCCTGACTTTC
NA	TRBV5-1	NA	15	TRBJ1-1	CASSLSARQNTEAFF	TGCGCCAGCAGCTTGTCTGCCAGGCAGAACACTGAAGCTTTCTTT
NA	TRBV6-5	NA	13	TRBJ1-4	CASAGALNEKLFF	TGTGCCAGCGCCGGAGCCCTAAATGAAAAACTGTTTTTT
NA	TRBV7-9	NA	15	TRBJ2-1	CASIPGPSSYNEQFF	TGTGCCAGCATCCCTGGGCCGAGCTCCTACAATGAGCAGTTCTTC
many	TRBV2	NA	15	TRBJ1-3	CASGHREGWGNTIYF	TGTGCCAGCGGCCATCGGGAAGGGTGGGGAAACACCATATATTTT
once	TRBV6-5	NA	14	TRBJ2-3	CASRNNYGTDTQYF	TGTGCCAGCAGAAACAACTACGGCACAGATACGCAGTATTTT
few	TRBV18	TRBD2	19	TRBJ2-2	CASSPLGLAGGPSTGELFF	TGTGCCAGCTCACCACTCGGACTAGCGGGAGGTCCTAGCACCGGGGAGCTGTTTTTT
NA	TRBV19	TRBD1	15	TRBJ1-5	CASNPEDRINQPQHF	TGTGCCAGTAATCCCGAGGACAGGATTAATCAGCCCCAGCATTTT
few	TRBV5-1	TRBD1	15	TRBJ1-3	CASSSTGDPGNTIYF	TGCGCCAGCAGCTCGACAGGGGATCCTGGAAACACCATATATTTT
once	TRBV12-5	NA	14	TRBJ2-7	CASGLVRVSYEQYF	TGTGCTAGTGGTTTGGTACGAGTTAGCTACGAGCAGTACTTC